This TCR beta chain is drawn from a study of cytomegalovirus exposure and HLA in healthy donors. Regarding the study as a whole: Earlier analysis looked at TCR beta V segments, and most were productive about 90% or about 30% of the time. It was likely that a cluster of highly shared sequence variants was a sequencing artifact. A few V segments could not be told apart, such as TRBV6-2 and TRBV6-3, and were left out.

Germline V gene sequence: CDR1 LNHDA, CDR2 SQIVND (reference sequence). The length of the CDR3 is 20 residues. The V segment lost 1 base and the J segment 6 bases; nucleotides outside the gene matches: 19. At collection, donors were nominally healthy, but unrecorded immune exposures were probable. Use of 60 Vbeta and 13 Jbeta primers characterized the PCR. Generated by immunoSEQ multiplex PCR, the TCRdb table keeps only in-frame clones and is missing some. The sample contains approximately 150,000 clones, just over 70% of which appear only once. As for this clone: What it binds is unknown.

The chain joins TRBV19 to TRBJ2-1, with 9 bases identical to TRBD1. This receptor was obtained from a human donor in good health. The source material was PBMCs. The CDR3 here is CASSIVGGVLGQGNSNEQFF. The CDR3 nucleotides are TGTGCCAGTAGTATAGTGGGGGGGGTTCTGGGACAGGGCAACTCCAATGAGCAGTTCTTC.